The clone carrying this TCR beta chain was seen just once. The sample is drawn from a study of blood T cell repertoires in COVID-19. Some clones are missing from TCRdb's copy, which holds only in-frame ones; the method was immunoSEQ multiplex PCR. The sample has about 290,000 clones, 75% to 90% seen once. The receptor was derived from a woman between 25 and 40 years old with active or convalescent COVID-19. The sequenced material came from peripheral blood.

Written as DNA, the CDR3 is TGTGCCAGTAGGGCGGGTGACGCCTCCTATGGCTACACCTTC. It codes for CASRAGDASYGYTF. The chain is built from TRBV19 and TRBJ1-2; D remains ambiguous. In germline, CDR1 is LNHDA, CDR2 SQIVND (reference sequence). V was clipped by 6 bases and J by 4 bases, with 15 bases between them. The CDR3 runs 14 residues.